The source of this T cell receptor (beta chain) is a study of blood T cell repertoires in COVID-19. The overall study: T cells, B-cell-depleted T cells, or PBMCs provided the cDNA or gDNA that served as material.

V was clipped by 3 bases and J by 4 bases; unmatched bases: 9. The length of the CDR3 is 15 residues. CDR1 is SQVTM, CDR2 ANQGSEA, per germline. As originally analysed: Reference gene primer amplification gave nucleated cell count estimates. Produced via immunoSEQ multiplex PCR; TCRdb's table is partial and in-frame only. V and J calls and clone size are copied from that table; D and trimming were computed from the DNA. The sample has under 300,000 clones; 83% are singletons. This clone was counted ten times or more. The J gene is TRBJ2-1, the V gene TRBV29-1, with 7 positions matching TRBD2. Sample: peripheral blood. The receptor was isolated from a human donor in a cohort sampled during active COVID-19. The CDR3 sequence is CSVDQAGPLYNEQFF. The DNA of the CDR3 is TGCAGCGTTGATCAAGCGGGGCCTCTGTACAATGAGCAGTTCTTC.